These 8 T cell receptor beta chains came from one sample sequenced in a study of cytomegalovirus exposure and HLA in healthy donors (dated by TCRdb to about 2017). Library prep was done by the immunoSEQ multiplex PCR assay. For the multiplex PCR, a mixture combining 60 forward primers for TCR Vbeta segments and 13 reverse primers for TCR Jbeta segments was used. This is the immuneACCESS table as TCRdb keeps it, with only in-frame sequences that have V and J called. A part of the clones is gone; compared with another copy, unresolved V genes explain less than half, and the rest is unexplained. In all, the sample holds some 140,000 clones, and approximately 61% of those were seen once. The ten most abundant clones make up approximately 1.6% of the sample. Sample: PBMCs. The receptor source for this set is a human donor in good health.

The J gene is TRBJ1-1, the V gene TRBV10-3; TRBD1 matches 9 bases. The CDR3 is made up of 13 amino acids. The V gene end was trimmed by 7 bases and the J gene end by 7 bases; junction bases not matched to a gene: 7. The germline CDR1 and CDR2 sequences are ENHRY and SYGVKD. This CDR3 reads CAIKETGGGEAFF. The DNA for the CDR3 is TGTGCCATCAAGGAGACAGGGGGAGGTGAAGCTTTCTTT.

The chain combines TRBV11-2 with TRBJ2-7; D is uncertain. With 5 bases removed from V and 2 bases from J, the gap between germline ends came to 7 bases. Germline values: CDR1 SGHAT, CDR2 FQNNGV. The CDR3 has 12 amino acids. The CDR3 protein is CASSRNTYEQYF. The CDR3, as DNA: TGTGCCAGCAGCCGCAACACCTACGAGCAGTACTTC. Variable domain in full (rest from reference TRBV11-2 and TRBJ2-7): EAGVAQSPRYKIIEKRQSVAFWCNPISGHATLYWYQQILGQGPKLLIQFQNNGVVDDSQLPKDRFSAERLKGVDSTLKIQPAKLEDSAVYLCASSRNTYEQYFGPGTRLTVT.

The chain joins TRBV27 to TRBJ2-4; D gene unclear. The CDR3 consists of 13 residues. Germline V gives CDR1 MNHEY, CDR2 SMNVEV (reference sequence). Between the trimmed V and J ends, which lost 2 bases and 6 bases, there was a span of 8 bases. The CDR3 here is CASSLTWRNIQYF. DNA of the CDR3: TGTGCCAGCAGTTTAACCTGGAGAAACATTCAGTACTTC.

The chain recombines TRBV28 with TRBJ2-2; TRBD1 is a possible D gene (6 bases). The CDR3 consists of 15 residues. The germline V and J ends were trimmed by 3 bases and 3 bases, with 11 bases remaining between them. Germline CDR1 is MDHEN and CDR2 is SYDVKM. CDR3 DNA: TGTGCCAGCAGTTTCCTAGGACAGTACACCGGGGAGCTGTTTTTT. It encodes CASSFLGQYTGELFF.

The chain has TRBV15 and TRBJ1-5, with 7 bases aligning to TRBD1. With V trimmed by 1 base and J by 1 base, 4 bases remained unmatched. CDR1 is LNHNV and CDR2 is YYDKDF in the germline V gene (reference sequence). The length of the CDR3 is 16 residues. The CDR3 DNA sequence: TGTGCCACCAGCAGAGCAGGGGGGCCGAGCAATCAGCCCCAGCATTTT. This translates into CATSRAGGPSNQPQHF.

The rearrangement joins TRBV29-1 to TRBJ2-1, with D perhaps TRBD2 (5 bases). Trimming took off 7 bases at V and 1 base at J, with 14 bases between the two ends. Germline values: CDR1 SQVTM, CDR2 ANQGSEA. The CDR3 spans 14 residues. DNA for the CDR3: TGCAGCGGTAGGACTCCGAGGTCCTACAATGAGCAGTTCTTC. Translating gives CSGRTPRSYNEQFF.

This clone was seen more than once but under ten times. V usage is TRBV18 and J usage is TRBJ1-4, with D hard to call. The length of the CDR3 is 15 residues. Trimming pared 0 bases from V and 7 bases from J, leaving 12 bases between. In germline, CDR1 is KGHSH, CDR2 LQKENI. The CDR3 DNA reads TGTGCCAGCTCACCACCGTTGGGAGGTGGTGAAAAACTGTTTTTT. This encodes CASSPPLGGGEKLFF.

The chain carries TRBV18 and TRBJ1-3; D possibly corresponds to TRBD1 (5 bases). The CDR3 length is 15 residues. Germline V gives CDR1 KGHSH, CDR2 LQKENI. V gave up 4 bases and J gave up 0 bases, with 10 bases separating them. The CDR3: CASSLVRASGNTIYF. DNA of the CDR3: TGTGCCAGCTCACTTGTCAGGGCCTCTGGAAACACCATATATTTT. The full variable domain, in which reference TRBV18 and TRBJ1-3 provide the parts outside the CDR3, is NAGVMQNPRHLVRRRGQEARLRCSPMKGHSHVYWYRQLPEEGLKFMVYLQKENIIDESGMPKERFSAEFPKEGPSILRIQQVVRGDSAAYFCASSLVRASGNTIYFGEGSWLTVV.